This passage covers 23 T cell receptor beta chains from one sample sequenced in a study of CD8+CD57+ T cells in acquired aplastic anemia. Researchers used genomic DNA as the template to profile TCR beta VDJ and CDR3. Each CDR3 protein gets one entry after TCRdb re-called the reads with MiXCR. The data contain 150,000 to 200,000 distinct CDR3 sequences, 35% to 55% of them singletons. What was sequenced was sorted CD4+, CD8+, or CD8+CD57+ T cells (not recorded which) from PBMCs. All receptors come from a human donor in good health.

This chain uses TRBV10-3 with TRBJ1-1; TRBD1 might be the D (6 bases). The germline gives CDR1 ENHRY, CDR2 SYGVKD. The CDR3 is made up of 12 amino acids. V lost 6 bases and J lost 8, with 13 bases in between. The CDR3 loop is CAIRKAGQEAFF. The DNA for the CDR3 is TGTGCCATCAGGAAAGCCGGACAGGAAGCTTTCTTT.

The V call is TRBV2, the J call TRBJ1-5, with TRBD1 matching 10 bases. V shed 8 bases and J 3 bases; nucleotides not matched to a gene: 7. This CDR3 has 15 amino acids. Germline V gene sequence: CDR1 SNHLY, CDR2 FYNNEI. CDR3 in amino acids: CASDRGTGVNQPQHF. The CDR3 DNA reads TGTGCCAGCGATCGGGGGACAGGGGTCAATCAGCCCCAGCATTTT.

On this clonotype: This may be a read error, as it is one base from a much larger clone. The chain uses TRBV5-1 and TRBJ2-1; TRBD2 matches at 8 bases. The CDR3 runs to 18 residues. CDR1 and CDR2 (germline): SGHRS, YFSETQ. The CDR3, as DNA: TGCGCCAACAGCTTGTCCATCTCTAGCGGGTTTTCGTCCAATGAGCAGTTCTTC. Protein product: CANSLSISSGFSSNEQFF. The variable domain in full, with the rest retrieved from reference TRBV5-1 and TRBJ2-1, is KAGVTQTPRYLIKTRGQQVTLSCSPISGHRSVSWYQQTPGQGLQFLFEYFSETQRNKGNFPGRFSGRQFSNSRSEMNVSTLELGDSALYLCANSLSISSGFSSNEQFFGPGTRLTVL.

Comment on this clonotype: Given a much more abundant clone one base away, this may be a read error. In nucleotides, the CDR3 is TGTGCGAGCAGGGGGCCCTGTGACACCATATATTTT. This sequence encodes CASRGPCDTIYF. This chain uses TRBV6-5 with TRBJ1-3, with 8 nucleotides matching TRBD1. The CDR3 extends over 12 amino acids. Germline values: CDR1 MNHEY, CDR2 SVGAGI.

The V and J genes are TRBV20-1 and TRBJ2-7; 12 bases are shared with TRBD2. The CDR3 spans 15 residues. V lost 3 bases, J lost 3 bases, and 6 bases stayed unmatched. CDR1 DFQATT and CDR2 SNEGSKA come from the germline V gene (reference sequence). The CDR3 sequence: CSARLAGGRSYEQYF. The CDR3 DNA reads TGCAGTGCTAGGCTAGCGGGGGGGCGTAGCTACGAGCAGTACTTC.

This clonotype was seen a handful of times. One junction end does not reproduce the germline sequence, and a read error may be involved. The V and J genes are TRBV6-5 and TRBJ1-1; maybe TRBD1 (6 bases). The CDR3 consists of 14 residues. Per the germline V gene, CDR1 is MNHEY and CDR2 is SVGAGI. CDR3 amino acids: CASSFGQMKTEAFF. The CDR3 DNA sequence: TGTGCCAGCAGTTTTGGACAGATGAAGACTGAAGCTTTCTTT.

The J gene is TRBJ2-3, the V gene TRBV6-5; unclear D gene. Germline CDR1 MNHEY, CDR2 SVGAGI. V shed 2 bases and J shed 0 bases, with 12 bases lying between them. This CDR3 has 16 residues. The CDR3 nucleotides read TGTGCCAGCAGTTACCGGTTCTCCCGAAGCACAGATACGCAGTATTTT. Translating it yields CASSYRFSRSTDTQYF.

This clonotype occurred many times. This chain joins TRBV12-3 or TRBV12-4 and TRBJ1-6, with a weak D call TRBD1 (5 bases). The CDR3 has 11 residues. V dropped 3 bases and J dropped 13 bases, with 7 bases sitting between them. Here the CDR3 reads CASSFKGPLHF. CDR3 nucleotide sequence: TGTGCCAGCAGTTTTAAGGGGCCCCTCCACTTT.

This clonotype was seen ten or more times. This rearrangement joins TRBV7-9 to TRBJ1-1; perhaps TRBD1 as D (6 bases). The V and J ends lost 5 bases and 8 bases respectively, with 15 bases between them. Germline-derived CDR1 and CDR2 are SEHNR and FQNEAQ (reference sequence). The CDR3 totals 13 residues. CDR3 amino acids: CASSPSGGAEAFF. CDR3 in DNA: TGTGCCAGCAGCCCCAGTGGGGGGGCCGAAGCTTTCTTT.

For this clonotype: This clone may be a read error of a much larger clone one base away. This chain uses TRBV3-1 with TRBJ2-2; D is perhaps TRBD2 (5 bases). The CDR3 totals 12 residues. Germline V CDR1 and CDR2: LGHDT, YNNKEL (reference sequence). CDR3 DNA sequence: TGTGCCAGCTCAGGAGAGGTCGGGGAGCTGTCTTTT. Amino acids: CASSGEVGELSF.

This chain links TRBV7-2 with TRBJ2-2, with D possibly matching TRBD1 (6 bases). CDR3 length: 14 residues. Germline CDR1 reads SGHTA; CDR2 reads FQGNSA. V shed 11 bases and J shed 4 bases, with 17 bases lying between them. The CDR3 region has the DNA TGTGCCTTTCGGACAGCGACCCCCACCGGGGAGCTGTTTTTT. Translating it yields CAFRTATPTGELFF. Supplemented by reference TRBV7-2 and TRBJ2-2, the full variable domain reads GAGVSQSPSNKVTEKGKDVELRCDPISGHTALYWYRQSLGQGLEFLIYFQGNSAPDKSGLPSDRFSAERTGGSVSTLTIQRTQQEDSAVYLCAFRTATPTGELFFGEGSRLTVL.

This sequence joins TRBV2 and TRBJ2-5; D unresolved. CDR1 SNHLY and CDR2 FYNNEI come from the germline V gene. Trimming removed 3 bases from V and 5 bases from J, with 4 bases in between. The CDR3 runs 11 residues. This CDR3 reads CASSDWETQYF. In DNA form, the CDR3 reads TGTGCCAGCAGTGACTGGGAGACCCAGTACTTC.

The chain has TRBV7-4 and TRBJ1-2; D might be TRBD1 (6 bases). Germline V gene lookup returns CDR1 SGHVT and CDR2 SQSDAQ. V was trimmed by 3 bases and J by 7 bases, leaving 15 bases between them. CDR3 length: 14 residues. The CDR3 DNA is TGTGCCAGCAGCTTCCCCACCGGGGGCGGTGGCTACACCTTC. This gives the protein CASSFPTGGGGYTF.

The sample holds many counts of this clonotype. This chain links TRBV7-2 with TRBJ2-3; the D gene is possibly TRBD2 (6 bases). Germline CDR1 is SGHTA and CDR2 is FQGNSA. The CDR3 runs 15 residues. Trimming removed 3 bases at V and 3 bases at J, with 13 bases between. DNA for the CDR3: TGTGCCAGCAGCTTCGGGGGAAGAAAAACAGATACGCAGTATTTT. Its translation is CASSFGGRKTDTQYF.

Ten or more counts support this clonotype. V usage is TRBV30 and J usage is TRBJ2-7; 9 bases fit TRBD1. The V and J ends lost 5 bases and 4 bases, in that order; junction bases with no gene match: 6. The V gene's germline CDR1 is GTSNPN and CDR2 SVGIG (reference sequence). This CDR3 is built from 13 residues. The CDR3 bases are TGTGCCTGGTCACAGGGGGCGAAGTACGAGCAGTACTTC. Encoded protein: CAWSQGAKYEQYF.

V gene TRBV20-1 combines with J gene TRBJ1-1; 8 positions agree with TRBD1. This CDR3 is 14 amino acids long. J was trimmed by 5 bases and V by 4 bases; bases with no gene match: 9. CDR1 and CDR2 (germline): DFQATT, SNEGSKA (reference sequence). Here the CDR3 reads CSATLDNRGTEAFF. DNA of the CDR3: TGCAGTGCTACGTTAGATAACAGGGGGACTGAAGCTTTCTTT.

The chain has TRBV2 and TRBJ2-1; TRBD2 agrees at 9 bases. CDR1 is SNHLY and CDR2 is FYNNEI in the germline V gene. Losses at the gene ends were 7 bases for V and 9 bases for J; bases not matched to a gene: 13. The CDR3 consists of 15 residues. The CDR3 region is CASKGFPAGGGEQFF. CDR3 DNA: TGTGCCAGCAAGGGCTTCCCAGCGGGGGGCGGTGAGCAGTTCTTC.

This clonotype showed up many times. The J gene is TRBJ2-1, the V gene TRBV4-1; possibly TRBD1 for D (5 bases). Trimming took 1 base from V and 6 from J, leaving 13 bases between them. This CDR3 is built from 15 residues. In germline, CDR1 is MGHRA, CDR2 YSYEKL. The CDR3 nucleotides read TGCGCCAGCAGCCAAGGCGACGGACAAGTCAATGAGCAGTTCTTC. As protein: CASSQGDGQVNEQFF.

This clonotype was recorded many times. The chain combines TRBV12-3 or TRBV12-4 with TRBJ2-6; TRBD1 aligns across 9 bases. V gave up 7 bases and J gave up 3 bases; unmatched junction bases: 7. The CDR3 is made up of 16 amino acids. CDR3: CASTLTGGYGANVLTF. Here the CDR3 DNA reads TGTGCCAGCACCTTGACAGGGGGTTATGGGGCCAACGTCCTGACTTTC.

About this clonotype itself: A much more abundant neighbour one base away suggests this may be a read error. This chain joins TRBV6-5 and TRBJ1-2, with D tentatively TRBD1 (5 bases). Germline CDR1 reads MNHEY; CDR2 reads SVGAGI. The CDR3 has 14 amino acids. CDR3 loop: CACSYGGAGPGYTF. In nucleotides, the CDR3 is TGTGCCTGCAGTTACGGCGGTGCGGGGCCTGGCTACACCTTC.

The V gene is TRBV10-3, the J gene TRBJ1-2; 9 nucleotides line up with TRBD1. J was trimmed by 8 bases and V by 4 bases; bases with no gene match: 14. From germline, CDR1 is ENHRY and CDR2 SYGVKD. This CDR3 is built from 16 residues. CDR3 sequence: CAISGSPGTGLGGYTF. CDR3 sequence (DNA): TGTGCCATCAGTGGTAGTCCCGGGACAGGGCTGGGAGGCTACACCTTC.

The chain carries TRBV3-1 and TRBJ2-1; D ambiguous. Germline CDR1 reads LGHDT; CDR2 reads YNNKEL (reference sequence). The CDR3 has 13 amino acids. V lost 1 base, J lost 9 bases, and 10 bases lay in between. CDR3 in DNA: TGTGCCAGCAGCCAAGTTAGTACGGCTGAGCAGTTCTTC. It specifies CASSQVSTAEQFF.

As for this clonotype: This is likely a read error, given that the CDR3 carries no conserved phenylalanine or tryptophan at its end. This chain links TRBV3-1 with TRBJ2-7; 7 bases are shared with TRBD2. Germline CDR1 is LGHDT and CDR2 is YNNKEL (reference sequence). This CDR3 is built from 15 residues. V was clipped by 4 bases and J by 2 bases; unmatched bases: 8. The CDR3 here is CASSPRLAETYEQYL. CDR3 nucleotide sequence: TGTGCCAGCAGCCCCAGGCTAGCGGAAACCTACGAGCAGTACCTC.